This passage covers 16 T cell receptor beta chains from one sample sequenced in a study of blood T cells in healthy people across ages. Together with a sample-barcoded 5' primer, a J-beta primer mix was included in a second PCR lasting roughly 6 to 12 cycles. TCRdb reprocessed the 5' RACE reads via MiXCR and lists one record per CDR3 protein. The table includes approximately 850,000 distinct CDR3 sequences, 40% to 50% detected once. The specimen was blood. Receptors originate from a man in his 60s in good health.

This rearrangement joins TRBV9 to TRBJ1-2; D is perhaps TRBD1 (6 bases). This CDR3 comprises 15 residues. V shed 0 bases and J shed 7 bases, with 16 bases lying between them. Germline V gene lookup returns CDR1 SGDLS and CDR2 YYNGEE. CDR3 region: CASSVEGQGRVGYTF. The CDR3 DNA follows: TGTGCCAGCAGCGTAGAAGGTCAGGGGAGAGTTGGCTACACCTTC.

Notes on this clonotype: At one end the junction does not follow the germline gene, possibly because of a read error. This rearrangement joins TRBV5-1 to TRBJ2-4; 9 nucleotides align to TRBD2. The closer fit of TRBJ2-7 to the DNA end suggests the J call may be wrong. The CDR3 totals 16 residues. The germline V gene encodes CDR1 SGHRS and CDR2 YFSETQ. CDR3 DNA: TGCGCCGGCAGCCTCCGCCCGGGACTAGCAGAATACGAGCAGTACTTC. Protein product: CAGSLRPGLAEYEQYF.

This clonotype has just one count. The chain has TRBV19 and TRBJ2-3, with D unresolved. The V gene's germline CDR1 is LNHDA and CDR2 SQIVND (reference sequence). The CDR3 runs 12 residues. The V end lost 3 bases, the J end lost 10 bases, and 11 bases lay between the germline ends. The CDR3 nucleotides read TGTGCCAGTAGTATGGTCCGTGCTCCGCAGTATTTT. Residues: CASSMVRAPQYF.

V and J are TRBV7-9 and TRBJ1-2, with D tentatively TRBD1 (6 bases). CDR3 size: 16 residues. CDR1 is SEHNR, CDR2 FQNEAQ, per germline (reference sequence). The V end was cut by 2 bases, the J end by 7 bases, with 20 bases between. The CDR3, as DNA: TGTGCCAGCAGCTTAACCGAAACTCAGGGGAGGGTTGGCTACACCTTC. The encoded protein is CASSLTETQGRVGYTF. The full variable domain, with the rest looked up from reference TRBV7-9 and TRBJ1-2, is DTGVSQNPRHKITKRGQNVTFRCDPISEHNRLYWYRQTLGQGPEFLTYFQNEAQLEKSRLLSDRFSAERPKGSFSTLEIQRTEQGDSAMYLCASSLTETQGRVGYTFGSGTRLTVV.

For this clonotype: This may stem from a read error, because a much larger clone lies one nucleotide away. The chain is built from TRBV6-5 and TRBJ1-2; 11 bases match TRBD1. Germline CDR1 and CDR2: MNHEY and SVGAGI. The CDR3 runs 13 residues. Here the CDR3 reads CANSLGQGVGYTF. The CDR3 DNA follows: TGTGCCAACAGTCTGGGACAGGGGGTCGGCTACACCTTC.

The sample holds a few counts of this clonotype. The chain is built from TRBV27 and TRBJ1-2; 7 nucleotides agree with TRBD1. J gave up 6 bases and V 2 bases, and 6 bases lay outside the gene matches. Germline CDR1 and CDR2: MNHEY and SMNVEV (reference sequence). This CDR3 comprises 14 residues. The CDR3, as DNA: TGTGCCAGCAGTTTAAAAGGGACAGTGGATGGCTACACCTTC. It codes for CASSLKGTVDGYTF.

This chain links TRBV4-2 with TRBJ2-5; TRBD2 matches 9 bases. With 4 bases clipped from V and 0 bases from J, the junction kept 6 bases outside the gene matches. Germline CDR1 LGHNA, CDR2 YNFKEQ. This CDR3 has 16 amino acids. The CDR3 coding sequence is TGTGCCAGCAGCCCTGCTAGCGGGGACGACCAAGAGACCCAGTACTTC. This codes for CASSPASGDDQETQYF.

The chain joins TRBV6-2 or TRBV6-3 to TRBJ1-6, with 8 bases matching TRBD1. This CDR3 comprises 13 residues. Trimming cost V 8 bases and J 7 bases; bases outside gene matches: 4. Per germline, CDR1 MNHEY and CDR2 SVGEGT. CDR3 DNA: TGTGCCAGCGTTCAGGGGGCGAATTCACCCCTCCACTTT. Translating gives CASVQGANSPLHF.

This rearrangement joins TRBV20-1 to TRBJ2-5, with TRBD1 identical over 9 bases. The CDR3 sequence is 13 residues long. Germline-derived CDR1 and CDR2 are DFQATT and SNEGSKA (reference sequence). Germline trimming cut 8 bases from V and 2 bases from J; bases unmatched to any gene: 6. The DNA of the CDR3 is TGCAGTACTCCCGGGACAGGGCAAGAGACCCAGTACTTC. It encodes CSTPGTGQETQYF.

In DNA, the CDR3 is TGTGCCAGCAGTTACCCTGGACACGGGACCGGGGAGCTGTTTTTT. Its protein product is CASSYPGHGTGELFF. The chain uses TRBV6-6 and TRBJ2-2; possibly TRBD1 for D (5 bases). The CDR3 runs to 15 residues. From germline, CDR1 is MNHNY and CDR2 SVGAGI (reference sequence). The V end lost 2 bases, the J end lost 5 bases, and 12 bases lay between the germline ends.

The chain combines TRBV12-3 or TRBV12-4 with TRBJ2-5, with TRBD1 matching over 8 bases. The CDR3 extends over 14 amino acids. The ends lost 10 bases at V and 2 bases at J; junction bases unmatched: 9. CDR3 region: CATARGRRQETQYF. CDR3 coding DNA: TGTGCCACGGCCAGGGGGCGCAGGCAAGAGACCCAGTACTTC.

V and J are TRBV7-3 and TRBJ2-4; 10 positions agree with TRBD2. The J call is doubtful: the DNA matches TRBJ2-7 better. Germline V gives CDR1 SGHTA, CDR2 FQGTGA. The CDR3 sequence is 14 residues long. Here the CDR3 reads CASSLSGGVSEQYF. CDR3 nucleotides: TGTGCCAGCAGCCTCAGCGGGGGGGTTTCCGAGCAGTACTTC.

This clonotype was seen a handful of times. The chain is built from TRBV6-5 and TRBJ2-3, with a weak D call TRBD2 (5 bases). This CDR3 contains 15 residues. Trimming stripped 5 bases from V and 0 bases from J, with 12 bases between. Germline CDR1 MNHEY, CDR2 SVGAGI. For the CDR3, the DNA is TGTGCCAGCAGTAGCGGATACCCTAGCACAGATACGCAGTATTTT. This sequence encodes CASSSGYPSTDTQYF.

This clonotype was observed a few times. This chain joins TRBV18 and TRBJ2-3; tentative D call: TRBD1 (6 bases). V was pared by 3 bases and J by 6 bases, with 13 bases between. CDR3 length equals 14 residues. Looked up from germline, CDR1 is KGHSH and CDR2 is LQKENI. The CDR3 sequence is CASSPNGGMDTQYF. The CDR3 DNA is TGTGCCAGCTCACCCAATGGGGGCATGGATACGCAGTATTTT.

In its sample, this clonotype was seen a few times. The rearrangement links TRBV29-1 to TRBJ2-3; 9 bases map to TRBD2. Trimming took 6 bases from V and 2 from J; bases not matched to a gene: 6. Germline loops: CDR1 SQVTM, CDR2 ANQGSEA. This CDR3 spans 14 amino acids. The DNA for the CDR3 is TGCAGCGTCGACGGGACTAGCTTCACAGATACGCAGTATTTT. It codes for CSVDGTSFTDTQYF.

V and J are TRBV27 and TRBJ2-3, with 9 bases fitting TRBD1. The ends lost 4 bases at V and 2 bases at J; junction bases unmatched: 4. There are 15 residues in the CDR3. Germline V gene sequence: CDR1 MNHEY, CDR2 SMNVEV (reference sequence). CDR3 loop: CASSWTGASTDTQYF. The CDR3 nucleotides are TGTGCCAGCAGTTGGACAGGGGCCTCCACAGATACGCAGTATTTT.